This entry lists 26 T cell receptor beta chains sequenced from one sample in a study of blood T cell repertoires in COVID-19. Measured with immunoSEQ multiplex PCR; TCRdb has only the in-frame clones, and not every one. The sample carries 200,000 to 300,000 clones, around four fifths recorded once. Sequencing input: peripheral blood. These receptors all stem from a woman aged 60-70 years with active or convalescent COVID-19.

This clone has just one count. The gene calls are TRBV24-1 and TRBJ2-5, with TRBD2 identical over 7 bases. The CDR3 runs to 15 residues. V lost 6 bases, J lost 4 bases, and 10 bases stayed unmatched. Germline-derived CDR1 and CDR2 are KGHDR and SFDVKD. The CDR3 coding sequence is TGTGCCACCAGTCCTGGGGAGGGGACGAGAGAGACCCAGTACTTC. Residues: CATSPGEGTRETQYF.

The chain has TRBV25-1 and TRBJ1-2; 8 nucleotides align to TRBD1. Germline values: CDR1 MGHDK, CDR2 SYGVNS. Losses at the gene ends were 6 bases for V and 3 bases for J; bases not matched to a gene: 6. CDR3 size: 14 residues. CDR3 sequence reads: CASRGAGGDYGYTF. For the CDR3, the DNA is TGTGCCAGCAGGGGGGCAGGGGGCGACTATGGCTACACCTTC.

The rearrangement uses TRBV11-3 and TRBJ2-5, with a possible D match to TRBD1 (6 bases). V was cut by 3 bases and J by 2 bases, with 10 bases left in between. CDR3 length: 14 residues. From germline, CDR1 is SGHNT and CDR2 YENEEA. CDR3 in DNA: TGTGCCAGCAGCTTCCCGGGACATCAAGAGACCCAGTACTTC. It is translated as CASSFPGHQETQYF.

This clone was counted between two and nine times. The chain links TRBV19 to TRBJ2-1, with a tentative D call TRBD2 (6 bases). Germline CDR1 LNHDA, CDR2 SQIVND (reference sequence). Trimming cost V 6 bases and J 0 bases, with 12 bases left between them. The CDR3 extends over 15 amino acids. The CDR3 bases are TGTGCCAGTAGCCGACTCGGGAGCTCCTACAATGAGCAGTTCTTC. This gives the protein CASSRLGSSYNEQFF.

The chain couples TRBV7-6 to TRBJ2-5; D may be TRBD1 (5 bases). V gave up 8 bases and J gave up 5 bases, with 12 bases separating them. CDR3 size: 12 residues. Germline-derived CDR1 and CDR2 are SGHVS and FNYEAQ. For the CDR3, the DNA is TGTGCCAGCGGCAGGGAAGGGGAGACCCAGTACTTC. Translating gives CASGREGETQYF.

The chain is built from TRBV19 and TRBJ2-5; 8 bases are shared with TRBD1. The ends lost 1 base at V and 2 bases at J; junction bases unmatched: 6. Per the germline V gene, CDR1 is LNHDA and CDR2 is SQIVND (reference sequence). This CDR3 region has 16 residues. The CDR3 nucleotides read TGTGCCAGTAGTATAGGTGGACAGGGTTCGCAAGAGACCCAGTACTTC. Its protein product is CASSIGGQGSQETQYF.

This chain links TRBV19 with TRBJ1-1, with D tentatively TRBD1 (6 bases). This CDR3 is built from 16 residues. The germline CDR1 and CDR2 sequences are LNHDA and SQIVND (reference sequence). Trimming took off 1 base at V and 3 bases at J, with 15 bases between the two ends. This chain's CDR3 is CASSIAQYRVDTEAFF. The CDR3 nucleotides are TGTGCCAGTAGTATAGCTCAGTACAGGGTTGACACTGAAGCTTTCTTT.

This clone was picked up one time. The chain combines TRBV9 with TRBJ2-3; TRBD2 is a possible D gene (6 bases). V was pared by 2 bases and J by 2 bases, with 12 bases between. The CDR3 is 15 residues long. The germline gives CDR1 SGDLS, CDR2 YYNGEE. CDR3 nucleotides: TGTGCCAGCAGCGTGAGAACGGGAGACACAGATACGCAGTATTTT. Amino acid sequence: CASSVRTGDTDTQYF.

The chain combines TRBV5-1 with TRBJ2-2; D may be TRBD1 (5 bases). With 4 bases removed from V and 3 bases from J, the gap between germline ends came to 7 bases. Per the germline V gene, CDR1 is SGHRS and CDR2 is YFSETQ. This CDR3 has 13 amino acids. The CDR3 reads CASSAQDTGELFF. The DNA for the CDR3 is TGCGCCAGCAGCGCACAGGACACCGGGGAGCTGTTTTTT. Supplemented by reference TRBV5-1 and TRBJ2-2, the full variable domain reads KAGVTQTPRYLIKTRGQQVTLSCSPISGHRSVSWYQQTPGQGLQFLFEYFSETQRNKGNFPGRFSGRQFSNSRSEMNVSTLELGDSALYLCASSAQDTGELFFGEGSRLTVL.

The rearrangement links TRBV3-1 (or the pseudogene TRBV3-2) to TRBJ2-1; the match to TRBD2 covers 14 bases. CDR3 length: 16 residues. Germline V gives CDR1 LGHDT, CDR2 YNNKEL (reference sequence). Trimming at V came to 4 bases and at J to 10 bases, leaving 9 bases not matched to a gene. The chain's CDR3 is CASSRTGLAGAWEQFF. In nucleotides, the CDR3 is TGTGCCAGCAGCCGAACGGGACTAGCGGGAGCTTGGGAGCAGTTCTTC.

This CDR3 is CASSLVFSGGNEKLFF. For the CDR3, the DNA is TGTGCCAGCAGCTTAGTCTTTTCAGGGGGCAACGAAAAACTGTTTTTT. The chain joins TRBV11-2 to TRBJ1-4, with 8 positions matching TRBD1. The CDR3 contains 16 residues. Germline CDR1 SGHAT, CDR2 FQNNGV. V shed 1 base, J shed 8 bases, and the junction held 9 bases outside the gene matches.

The V gene is TRBV27, the J gene TRBJ1-4; D is perhaps TRBD1 (6 bases). This CDR3 comprises 15 residues. The germline V gene encodes CDR1 MNHEY and CDR2 SMNVEV (reference sequence). The V and J ends lost 2 bases and 7 bases respectively, with 14 bases between them. CDR3 sequence: CASSLGLGGGEKLFF. DNA of the CDR3: TGTGCCAGCAGTTTAGGGTTAGGGGGTGGTGAAAAACTGTTTTTT.

The rearrangement joins TRBV3-1 (or the pseudogene TRBV3-2) to TRBJ2-7; 9 nucleotides agree with TRBD1. Germline CDR1 is LGHDT and CDR2 is YNNKEL (reference sequence). The V segment lost 3 bases and the J segment 5 bases; nucleotides outside the gene matches: 8. This CDR3 spans 15 amino acids. CDR3 loop: CASSQPGTGIHEQYF. The CDR3 bases are TGTGCCAGCAGCCAGCCCGGGACAGGGATCCACGAGCAGTACTTC.

The chain joins TRBV6-5 to TRBJ1-2; maybe TRBD1 (5 bases). Germline lookup yields CDR1 MNHEY and CDR2 SVGAGI. Trimming took 7 bases from V and 1 from J, leaving 10 bases between them. The CDR3 has 13 residues. The CDR3 nucleotides read TGTGCCAGCACCGTCGACAGTAACTATGGCTACACCTTC. This translates into CASTVDSNYGYTF.

Of note for this clone: The junction shows a germline mismatch at one end, possibly a read error. The chain joins TRBV28 to TRBJ2-3, with 8 bases that match TRBD1. The germline CDR1 and CDR2 sequences are MDHEN and SYDVKM. This CDR3 is 14 amino acids long. The CDR3 coding sequence is TGTGCCAGCAGCCCGGGACAGGCGCCATCAACCAGGATATTT. Encoded protein: CASSPGQAPSTRIF.

The chain carries TRBV5-4 and TRBJ2-3; no clear D. V was clipped by 0 bases and J by 2 bases, with 4 bases between them. Germline V gene data show CDR1 as SGHNT and CDR2 as YYREEE (reference sequence). CDR3 length equals 13 residues. CDR3 sequence reads: CASSLANTDTQYF. The CDR3 DNA follows: TGTGCCAGCAGCTTGGCCAACACAGATACGCAGTATTTT.

The V and J genes are TRBV5-1 and TRBJ2-3, with TRBD2 matching over 9 bases. The J segment lost 2 bases and the V segment lost 2 bases, leaving 6 bases of the junction unmatched. The CDR3 totals 16 residues. Germline V gene lookup returns CDR1 SGHRS and CDR2 YFSETQ. Written as DNA, the CDR3 is TGCGCCAGCAGCTTTCAGCTAGCGGGGCACACAGATACGCAGTATTTT. It specifies CASSFQLAGHTDTQYF.

The V call is TRBV29-1, the J call TRBJ2-7, with D uncertain. Germline lookup yields CDR1 SQVTM and CDR2 ANQGSEA. The CDR3 runs to 11 residues. Deletions cut 6 bases from V and 4 bases from J, with 10 bases between. For the CDR3, the DNA is TGCAGCGTCGAACAGAATTACGAGCAGTACTTC. Encoded protein: CSVEQNYEQYF.

This sequence joins TRBV3-1 (or the pseudogene TRBV3-2) and TRBJ1-2; D is undetermined. Deletions cut 1 base from V and 9 bases from J, with 18 bases between. The CDR3 is 15 residues long. Germline values: CDR1 LGHDT, CDR2 YNNKEL (reference sequence). CDR3 nucleotides: TGTGCCAGCAGCCAAGGAAGGGTGCCAGGAGGACGCTACACCTTC. It is translated as CASSQGRVPGGRYTF.

The gene calls are TRBV7-2 and TRBJ2-3; 12 bases are a match to TRBD2. The CDR3 runs to 15 residues. V shed 3 bases and J 6 bases; nucleotides not matched to a gene: 4. From germline, CDR1 is SGHTA and CDR2 FQGNSA. This CDR3 is CASSLGLAGEDTQYF. The CDR3, as DNA: TGTGCCAGCAGCTTGGGACTAGCGGGTGAGGATACGCAGTATTTT.

The genes are TRBV2 and TRBJ1-4, with a possible D match to TRBD1 (5 bases). CDR3 length equals 13 residues. Trimming took 5 bases from V and 8 from J, leaving 12 bases between them. Looked up from germline, CDR1 is SNHLY and CDR2 is FYNNEI. CDR3 sequence: CASSMGQWEKLFF. In DNA, the CDR3 is TGTGCCAGCAGTATGGGGCAGTGGGAAAAACTGTTTTTT.

The rearrangement uses TRBV19 and TRBJ2-1; D is undetermined. CDR1 and CDR2 from the germline V gene are LNHDA and SQIVND (reference sequence). The CDR3 runs to 11 residues. Trimming left V 5 bases short and J 8 bases short, with 7 bases between. The CDR3 DNA reads as TGTGCCAGTAGTGCGCATGATGAGCAGTTCTTC. This codes for CASSAHDEQFF. Full variable domain (remainder filled in from reference TRBV19 and TRBJ2-1): DGGITQSPKYLFRKEGQNVTLSCEQNLNHDAMYWYRQDPGQGLRLIYYSQIVNDFQKGDIAEGYSVSREKKESFPLTVTSAQKNPTAFYLCASSAHDEQFFGPGTRLTVL.

The chain couples TRBV6-5 to TRBJ2-5, with a possible D match to TRBD1 (5 bases). The germline V and J ends were trimmed by 6 bases and 2 bases, with 10 bases remaining between them. The germline gives CDR1 MNHEY, CDR2 SVGAGI. CDR3 length: 13 amino acids. The CDR3 nucleotides read TGTGCCAGCAGGGGGCAGAGACAAGAGACCCAGTACTTC. Protein sequence: CASRGQRQETQYF.

V and J are TRBV18 and TRBJ2-7; the D gene is possibly TRBD1 (5 bases). CDR3 length: 15 residues. The germline V and J ends were trimmed by 3 bases and 0 bases, with 12 bases remaining between them. Germline CDR1 is KGHSH and CDR2 is LQKENI. The CDR3 bases are TGTGCCAGCTCACCTCCAGGGTTTCCCTCCTACGAGCAGTACTTC. It translates to CASSPPGFPSYEQYF.

The chain recombines TRBV7-2 with TRBJ2-7; 12 bases are shared with TRBD1. The junction had 7 bases not matched to a gene; V was cut back by 4 bases and J by 6 bases. The CDR3 length is 15 residues. From germline, CDR1 is SGHTA and CDR2 FQGNSA. The CDR3, as DNA: TGTGCCAGCAGCTCAATGGGACAGGGGGCTTCCGAGCAGTACGTC. This encodes CASSSMGQGASEQYV.

This clone was counted a single time. V usage is TRBV6-1 and J usage is TRBJ2-7; 9 nucleotides match TRBD1. In germline, CDR1 is MNHNS, CDR2 SASEGT. The CDR3 has 15 residues. Losses at the gene ends were 3 bases for V and 3 bases for J; bases not matched to a gene: 6. CDR3: CASSELQGAFYEQYV. CDR3 in DNA: TGTGCCAGCAGTGAGTTACAGGGGGCCTTCTACGAGCAGTACGTC.